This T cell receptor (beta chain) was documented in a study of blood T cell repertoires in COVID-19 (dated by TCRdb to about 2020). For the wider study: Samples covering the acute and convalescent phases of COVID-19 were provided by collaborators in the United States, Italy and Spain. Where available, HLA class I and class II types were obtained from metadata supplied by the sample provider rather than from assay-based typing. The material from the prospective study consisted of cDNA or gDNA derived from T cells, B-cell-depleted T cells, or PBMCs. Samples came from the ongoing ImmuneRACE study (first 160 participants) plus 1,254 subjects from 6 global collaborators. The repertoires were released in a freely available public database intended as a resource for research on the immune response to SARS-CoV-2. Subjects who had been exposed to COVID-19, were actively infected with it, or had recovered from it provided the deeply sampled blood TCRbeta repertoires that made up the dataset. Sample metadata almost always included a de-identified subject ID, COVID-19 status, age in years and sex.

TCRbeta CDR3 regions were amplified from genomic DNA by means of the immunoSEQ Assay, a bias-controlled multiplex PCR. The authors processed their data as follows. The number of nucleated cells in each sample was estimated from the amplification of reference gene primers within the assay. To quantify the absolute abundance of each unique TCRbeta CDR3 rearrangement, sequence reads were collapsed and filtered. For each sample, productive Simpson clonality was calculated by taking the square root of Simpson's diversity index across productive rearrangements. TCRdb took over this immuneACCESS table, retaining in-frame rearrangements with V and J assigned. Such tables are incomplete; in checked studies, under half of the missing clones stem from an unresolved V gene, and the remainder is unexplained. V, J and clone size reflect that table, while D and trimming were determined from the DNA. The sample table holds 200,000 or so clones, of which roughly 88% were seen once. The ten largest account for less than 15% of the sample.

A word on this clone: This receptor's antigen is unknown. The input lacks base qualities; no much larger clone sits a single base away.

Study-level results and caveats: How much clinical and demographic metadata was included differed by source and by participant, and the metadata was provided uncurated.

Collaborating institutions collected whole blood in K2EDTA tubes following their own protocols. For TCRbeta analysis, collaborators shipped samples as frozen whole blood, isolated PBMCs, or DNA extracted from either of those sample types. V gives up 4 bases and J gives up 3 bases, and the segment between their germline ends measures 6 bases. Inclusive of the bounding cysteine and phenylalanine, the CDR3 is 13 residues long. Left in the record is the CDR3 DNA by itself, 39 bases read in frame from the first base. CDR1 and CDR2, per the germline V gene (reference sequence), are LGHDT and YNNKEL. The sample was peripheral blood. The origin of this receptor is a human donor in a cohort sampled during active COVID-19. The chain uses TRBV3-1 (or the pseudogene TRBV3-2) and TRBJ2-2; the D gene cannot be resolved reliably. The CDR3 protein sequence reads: CASSPLYTGELFF. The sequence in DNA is TGTGCCAGCAGCCCTCTTTACACCGGGGAGCTGTTTTTT.